This T cell receptor (beta chain) came from a study of cytomegalovirus exposure and HLA in healthy donors. The PCR used 60 Vbeta and 13 Jbeta primers. Original data processing: Unique TCR beta chains numbered around 80 million in a later analysis, with around 11 million shared. Method: immunoSEQ multiplex PCR; TCRdb's copy keeps in-frame clones and lacks some. V and J calls and clone size follow that table, whereas D and trimming were derived from the DNA. Altogether 160,000 or so clones are present, about four fifths being singletons, with the ten largest covering approximately 7%. V lost 0 bases and J 8 bases, leaving 8 bases between the germline ends. CDR3 length: 13 residues. The germline V gene encodes CDR1 SGHTA and CDR2 FQGTGA.

The TCR was taken from a woman younger than 45 in good health and CMV-seropositive. Input material: PBMCs. V is TRBV7-3 and J is TRBJ2-1; TRBD1 is a possible D gene (5 bases). The CDR3 nucleotides are TGTGCCAGCAGCTTAACAGGGGTCGATGAGCAGTTCTTC. Its translation: CASSLTGVDEQFF. The complete variable domain, with remaining parts taken from reference TRBV7-3 and TRBJ2-1, reads GAGVSQTPSNKVTEKGKYVELRCDPISGHTALYWYRQSLGQGPEFLIYFQGTGAADDSGLPNDRFFAVRPEGSVSTLKIQRTERGDSAVYLCASSLTGVDEQFFGPGTRLTVL.